This T cell receptor beta chain was observed in a study of T cells after yellow fever vaccination. The CDR3 runs 12 residues. Germline V gene data show CDR1 as MNHNY and CDR2 as SVGAGI (reference sequence). Trimming stripped 2 bases from V and 3 bases from J, with 4 bases between. TCRdb called the 5' RACE reads again in MiXCR, with one record for every CDR3 protein. Counted here are a few hundred thousand distinct CDR3 sequences, over 8% occurring once; the ten biggest clones make up roughly 17%. This clonotype was picked up a small number of times. Its antigen is as yet unknown. The study, taken as a whole, reports: Subsequent to the booster, the majority of primary-vaccination clones reappeared (roughly 96% CD4, approximately 90% CD8).

The clonotype originates from a man aged 18 to 30 who received the YFV17D yellow fever vaccine. The J gene is TRBJ1-1, the V gene TRBV6-6; D is unresolved. The sample here was PBMCs, taken on the day of the first yellow fever vaccination. CDR3 in amino acids: CASSYRDTEAFF. Written as DNA, the CDR3 is TGTGCCAGCAGTTACAGGGACACTGAAGCTTTCTTT.